This TCR beta chain emerged from a study of cytomegalovirus exposure and HLA in healthy donors. General study results and limits: Prediction of most subjects' HLA-A and HLA-B alleles by TCR beta sequences was reportedly accurate. Associated with cytomegalovirus, according to the listing, were 164 TCR beta chains.

Per germline, CDR1 MDHEN and CDR2 SYDVKM. V lost 2 bases to trimming and J lost 4 bases, with 15 bases between them. The CDR3 extends over 16 amino acids. The primer mix had 60 Vbeta and 13 Jbeta primers. Data came from immunoSEQ multiplex PCR; TCRdb stores just in-frame clones and leaves some out. This table holds 130,000 or so clones, approximately 78% found once. Of note for this clone: What it binds is unknown.

The V and J genes are TRBV28 and TRBJ1-3; TRBD1 is a possible D gene (6 bases). This sequence originates from a man between 18 and 29 years old in good health and CMV-seropositive. The sequencing sample was made of PBMCs. CDR3 sequence reads: CASSLGGAGEGNTIYF. CDR3 DNA sequence: TGTGCCAGCAGTTTAGGTGGGGCAGGGGAAGGAAACACCATATATTTT.